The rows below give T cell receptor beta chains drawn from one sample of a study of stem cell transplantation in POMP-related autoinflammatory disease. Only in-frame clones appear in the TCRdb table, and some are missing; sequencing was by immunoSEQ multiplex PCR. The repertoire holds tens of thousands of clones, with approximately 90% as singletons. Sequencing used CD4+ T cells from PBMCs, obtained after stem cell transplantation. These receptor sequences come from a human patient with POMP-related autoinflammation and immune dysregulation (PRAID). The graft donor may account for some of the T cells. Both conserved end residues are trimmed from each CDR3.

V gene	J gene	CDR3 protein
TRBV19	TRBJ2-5	ASSIVHDLAEETQY
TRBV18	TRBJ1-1	ASSRSRSLGAF
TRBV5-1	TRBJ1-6	ASSPDRYYNSPLH
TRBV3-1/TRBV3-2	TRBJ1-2	ASSQGAGRMFYGYT
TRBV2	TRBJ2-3	ASATSVSTDTQY
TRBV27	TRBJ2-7	ASSFSSSAEQY
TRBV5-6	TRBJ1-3	ASSLGTGTGNTIY
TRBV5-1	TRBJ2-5	ASSFSGGAEETQY
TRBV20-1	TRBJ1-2	SASIQGYYGYT
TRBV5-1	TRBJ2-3	ASSLGDYPSTDTQY
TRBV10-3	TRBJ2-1	AISGGQGSYNEQF
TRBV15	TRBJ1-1	ATSREGFTEAF
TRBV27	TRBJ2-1	ASSNHRINNEQF
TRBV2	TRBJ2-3	ATSTSGTYTQY
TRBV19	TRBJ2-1	ASGRYPRSYNEQF
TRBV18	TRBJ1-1	ASSPDRVEAF
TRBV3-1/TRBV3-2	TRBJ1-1	ASSQGVRVYAF
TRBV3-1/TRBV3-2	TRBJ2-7	ASSQGTGAALGQY
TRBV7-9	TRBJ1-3	ASSLATGSGNTIY
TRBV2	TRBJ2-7	AITTGGLQGGEQY
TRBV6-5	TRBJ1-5	ASSYDSTGNQPQH
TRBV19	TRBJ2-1	ASGLAGGPGYNEQF
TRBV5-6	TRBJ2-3	ASSDPRAGDRNTQY
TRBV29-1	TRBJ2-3	SALGQGADTQY
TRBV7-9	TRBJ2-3	ASSEMGRGATDTQY
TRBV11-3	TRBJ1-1	ASSLEGSTEAF
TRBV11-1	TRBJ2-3	ASSNTGADTQY
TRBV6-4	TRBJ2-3	ASRRTSTDTQY
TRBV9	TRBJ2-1	ASSLTVRPGLEYYNEQF
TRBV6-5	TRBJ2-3	ASSYRGQDTQY
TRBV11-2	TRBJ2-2	ASSTIAGGGTGELF
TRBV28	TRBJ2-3	ASSFATDTQY
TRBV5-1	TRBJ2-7	ASSPTSTTYEQY
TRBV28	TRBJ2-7	ASRQGSTYEQY
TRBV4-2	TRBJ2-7	ASSQDLAGPYEQY
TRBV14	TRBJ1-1	ASSQDLGRDTEAF
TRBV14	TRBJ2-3	ASSQDFLGLAGRADTQY
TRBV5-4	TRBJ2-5	ASSLGAGGYQETQY
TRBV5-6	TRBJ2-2	ASSPDLNTGELF
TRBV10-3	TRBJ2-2	AITRDPLTGELF
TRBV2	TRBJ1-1	ARKRQGNTEAF
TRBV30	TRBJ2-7	ACHREKRAYEQY
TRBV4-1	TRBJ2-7	ASSQDQSLAGGSPYEQY
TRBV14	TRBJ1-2	ASSPRTGDGYT
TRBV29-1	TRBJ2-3	SVAQGATDTQY
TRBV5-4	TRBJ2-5	ASSRGRETQY
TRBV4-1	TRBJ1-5	ASSQEPGLNQPQH